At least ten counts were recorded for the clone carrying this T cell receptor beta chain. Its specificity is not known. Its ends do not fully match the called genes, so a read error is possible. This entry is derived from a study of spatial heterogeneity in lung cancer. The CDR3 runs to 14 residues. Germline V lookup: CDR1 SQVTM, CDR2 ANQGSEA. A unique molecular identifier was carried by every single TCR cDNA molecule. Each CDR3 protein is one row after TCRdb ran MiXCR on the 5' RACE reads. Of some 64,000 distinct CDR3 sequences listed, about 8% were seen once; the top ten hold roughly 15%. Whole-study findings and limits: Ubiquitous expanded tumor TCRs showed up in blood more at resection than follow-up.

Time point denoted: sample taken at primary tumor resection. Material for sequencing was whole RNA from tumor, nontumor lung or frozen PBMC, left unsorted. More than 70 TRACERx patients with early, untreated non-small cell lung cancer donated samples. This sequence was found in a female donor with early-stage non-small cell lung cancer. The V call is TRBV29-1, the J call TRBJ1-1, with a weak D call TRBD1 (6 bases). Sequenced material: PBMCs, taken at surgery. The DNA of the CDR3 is TGTAGCGTTGGGAGGGGGATTCAGAACACTGAAGCTTTCTTT. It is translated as CSVGRGIQNTEAFF.